This is a list of T cell receptor beta chains from one sample in a study of blood T cell repertoires in COVID-19. Profiled with immunoSEQ multiplex PCR; TCRdb holds only in-frame clones, not every one. The sample records tens of thousands of clones, around 80% being singletons. The sequenced material came from peripheral blood. The origin of the receptors is an elderly woman with active or convalescent COVID-19. CDR3s include the opening cysteine and the closing phenylalanine or tryptophan. A D gene is named only where the DNA matches it firmly. A row's size may be missing; if present it is once, few, many or a size class.

clone_size j_call d_call v_call cdr3_nt cdr3_aa
- TRBJ2-3 TRBD1 TRBV20-1 TGCAGTGCTAGTCAGGGACAGGGGAGAACAGATACGCAGTATTTT CSASQGQGRTDTQYF
- TRBJ2-7 - TRBV14 TGTGCCAGCAGCCTCCGCGGGCCCCCCGAGGGCGAGCAGTACTTC CASSLRGPPEGEQYF
- TRBJ2-7 - TRBV28 TGTGCCAGCACCTCCCTTGGGCTCTACGAGCAGTACTTC CASTSLGLYEQYF
- TRBJ2-1 TRBD2 TRBV7-9 TGTGCCAGCAGCTACCGTGCGGGAGTTAGCTACAATGAGCAGTTCTTC CASSYRAGVSYNEQFF
- TRBJ2-5 TRBD2 TRBV7-2 TGTGCCAGCAGCTTGGTAGCGGGGGGGCAAGAGACCCAGTACTTC CASSLVAGGQETQYF
once TRBJ2-7 TRBD1 TRBV5-6 TGTGCCAGCAGCTTGGCCGAGGGACAGGGGGCTTGGTACGAGCAGTACTTC CASSLAEGQGAWYEQYF
- TRBJ2-5 - TRBV3-1/TRBV3-2 TGTGCCAGCAGCCTAACCCGGGGACACCTCCAAGAGACCCAGTACTTC CASSLTRGHLQETQYF
- TRBJ1-5 TRBD1 TRBV12-3/TRBV12-4 TGTGCCAGCAGTGGACAGGGCAATCAGCCCCAGCATTTT CASSGQGNQPQHF
- TRBJ1-6 - TRBV4-3 TGCGCCAGCAGCCAAGAGTCTCGGCAGGCTAATTCACCCCTCCACTTT CASSQESRQANSPLHF
- TRBJ1-1 TRBD1 TRBV18 TGTGCCAGCTCCGTAGAACAGGGGAGGAACACTGAAGCTTTCTTT CASSVEQGRNTEAFF
- TRBJ1-2 - TRBV12-3/TRBV12-4 TGTGCCAGCAGTTTCGGTAGCGCGGGAGGCTACACCTTC CASSFGSAGGYTF
- TRBJ1-1 - TRBV20-1 TGCAGTGCCCGCCCCTGGGCCGAAGCTTTCTTT CSARPWAEAFF
- TRBJ1-2 - TRBV9 TGTGCCAGCAGCGCCATGACAGCTAACTATGGCTACACCTTC CASSAMTANYGYTF
- TRBJ2-3 TRBD2 TRBV5-1 TGCGCCAGCAGCTCCCAGCCCGATGCGGGAGGGATAGATACGCAGTATTTT CASSSQPDAGGIDTQYF
- TRBJ2-1 TRBD2 TRBV7-9 TGTGCCAGCAGCCCGACGGGACTAGCGGGAGCCAATGAGCAGTTCTTC CASSPTGLAGANEQFF
- TRBJ2-2 - TRBV21-1 TGTGCCAGCAGCAACGGGCTAGCGGGGGGGCCCACCGGGGAGCTGTTTTTT CASSNGLAGGPTGELFF
- TRBJ1-1 - TRBV20-1 TGCAGTGCTAGTAACGGACAGTGGACTGAAGCTTTCTTT CSASNGQWTEAFF
- TRBJ1-3 - TRBV19 TGTGCCAGTAGTTTATCGGGACATTTCTCTGGAAACACCATATATTTT CASSLSGHFSGNTIYF
once TRBJ1-1 - TRBV10-3 TGTGCCATCAGTGATTGGCAGGGCCAGGGGGCTTTCTTT CAISDWQGQGAFF
once TRBJ2-1 TRBD1 TRBV24-1 TGTGCCACCAGTGATCTTGGGACAGGGGGATTCAATGAGCAGTTCTTC CATSDLGTGGFNEQFF
- TRBJ2-5 TRBD1 TRBV7-2 TGTGCCAGCAGCTTAGAGCAGGGGGCGAGGGAGACCCAGTACTTC CASSLEQGARETQYF
- TRBJ2-5 - TRBV30 TGTGCCTGCGAACTAGGTAGCACCCAGTACTTC CACELGSTQYF
- TRBJ2-3 TRBD2 TRBV5-4 TGTGCCAGCTACCGGCGGGGGGACTTAGAGCAGTATTTT CASYRRGDLEQYF
- TRBJ2-2 - TRBV29-1 TGCAGCGTTGATGGGGGCGGAGGGGAGCTGTTTTTT CSVDGGGGELFF
- TRBJ2-1 - TRBV4-1 TGCGCCAGCAGCCAAGGTCCGGGATCCTACAATGAGCAGTTCTTC CASSQGPGSYNEQFF
few TRBJ1-6 - TRBV7-2 TGTGCCAGCAGCTTTGTAGGGAGTAATTCACCCCTCCACTTT CASSFVGSNSPLHF
few TRBJ2-2 - TRBV19 TGTGCCAGTAGTAATTATTTCAGGGGGAACACCGGGGAGCTGTTTTTT CASSNYFRGNTGELFF
once TRBJ2-2 TRBD2 TRBV9 TGTGCCAGCAGCCCTTCACCCCCGGGAGGGTACACCGGGGAGCTGTTTTTT CASSPSPPGGYTGELFF
- TRBJ2-7 - TRBV2 TGTGCCAGCACCGTCGACAGGATTTCGAACGAGCAGTACTTC CASTVDRISNEQYF